The rows below give T cell receptor beta chains drawn from one sample of a study of CD8 T cells in ankylosing spondylitis. TCRdb recomputed calls from the 5' RACE reads with MiXCR, one row per CDR3 protein. Of 200,000 to 300,000 distinct CDR3 sequences listed, approximately 12% are singletons. Sequences were obtained from blood, either unsorted or a sorted T cell fraction (not recorded which). The receptor source for this set is a male donor with ankylosing spondylitis or in good health (not recorded which). CDR3s include the opening cysteine and the closing phenylalanine or tryptophan. Each record gives: D gene, V gene, J gene, clone size, CDR3 DNA, CDR3 protein. D genes are given only for firm matches. Where a row states a size, it is once, few, many or the class of an expanded clone; other rows omit it.

D gene: .
V gene: TRBV27
J gene: TRBJ1-6
clone size: many
CDR3 DNA: TGTGCCAGCAGCCCCCGAGACGGTAAATGGAGGAACTCCTATAATTCACCCCTCCACTTT
CDR3 protein: CASSPRDGKWRNSYNSPLHF

D gene: .
V gene: TRBV5-6
J gene: TRBJ1-1
clone size: many
CDR3 DNA: TGTGCCAGCAGCTTGCGGGCAGATATGAACACTGAAGCTTTCTTT
CDR3 protein: CASSLRADMNTEAFF

D gene: TRBD1
V gene: TRBV7-9
J gene: TRBJ1-2
clone size: few
CDR3 DNA: TGTGCCAGCAGCTTAGAAGGACAGGGGTACGGCTACACCTTC
CDR3 protein: CASSLEGQGYGYTF

D gene: .
V gene: TRBV20-1
J gene: TRBJ1-1
clone size: many
CDR3 DNA: TGCAGTGCTAGAGGAGTATTGGGGGGGCAGGCTACCGCTTTCTTT
CDR3 protein: CSARGVLGGQATAFF

D gene: .
V gene: TRBV6-1
J gene: TRBJ1-2
clone size: many
CDR3 DNA: TGTGCCAGCACCGAGCCGGACACAGTCTATGGCTACACCTTC
CDR3 protein: CASTEPDTVYGYTF

D gene: TRBD1
V gene: TRBV5-1
J gene: TRBJ1-2
clone size: many
CDR3 DNA: TGCGCCAGCAGCGCGGAACAGGGGGCGTACTATGGCTACACCTTC
CDR3 protein: CASSAEQGAYYGYTF

D gene: .
V gene: TRBV28
J gene: TRBJ1-1
clone size: .
CDR3 DNA: TGTGCCAGCAGTTTCCCGATAACGATAAAGCTGAACACTGAAGCTTTCTTT
CDR3 protein: CASSFPITIKLNTEAFF

D gene: .
V gene: TRBV29-1
J gene: TRBJ2-7
clone size: many
CDR3 DNA: TGCAGCGGGAAGGTAGATACCTACGAGCAGTACTTC
CDR3 protein: CSGKVDTYEQYF

D gene: .
V gene: TRBV2
J gene: TRBJ2-5
clone size: .
CDR3 DNA: TGTGCCAGCATAGTGGGGGTGGGCAAAGAGACCCAGTACTTC
CDR3 protein: CASIVGVGKETQYF

D gene: TRBD2
V gene: TRBV20-1
J gene: TRBJ2-7
clone size: many
CDR3 DNA: TGCAGTGCGGCCGACCCCAGCGGGGGTTCCTACGAGCAGTACTTC
CDR3 protein: CSAADPSGGSYEQYF

D gene: .
V gene: TRBV7-9
J gene: TRBJ2-5
clone size: many
CDR3 DNA: TGTGCCAGCAGCTCAAAGAGGGCCCAATTCCAAGAGACCCAGTACTTC
CDR3 protein: CASSSKRAQFQETQYF

D gene: TRBD1
V gene: TRBV24-1
J gene: TRBJ2-1
clone size: many
CDR3 DNA: TGTGCCACCAGTGAAAGGACAGGGTGGAATGAGCAGTTCTTC
CDR3 protein: CATSERTGWNEQFF

D gene: .
V gene: TRBV15
J gene: TRBJ2-2
clone size: many
CDR3 DNA: TGTGCCACCAGCAGAGAGAGCGGGGAGCTGTTTTTT
CDR3 protein: CATSRESGELFF

D gene: .
V gene: TRBV6-5
J gene: TRBJ2-1
clone size: many
CDR3 DNA: TGTGCCAGCAGTCACCAGGACCAAATTTACAATGAGCAGTTCTTC
CDR3 protein: CASSHQDQIYNEQFF

D gene: .
V gene: TRBV5-1
J gene: TRBJ1-1
clone size: many
CDR3 DNA: TGCGCCAGCAGAGCGCTGACACAGAACACTGAAGCTTTCTTT
CDR3 protein: CASRALTQNTEAFF

D gene: .
V gene: TRBV27
J gene: TRBJ1-2
clone size: many
CDR3 DNA: TGTGCCAGCAGTTTCGACAGATCTAACTATGGCTACACCTTC
CDR3 protein: CASSFDRSNYGYTF

D gene: .
V gene: TRBV3-1
J gene: TRBJ2-1
clone size: .
CDR3 DNA: TGTGCCAGCAGCAAAGGGGGGGAGCAGTTCTTC
CDR3 protein: CASSKGGEQFF

D gene: .
V gene: TRBV29-1
J gene: TRBJ1-5
clone size: many
CDR3 DNA: TGCAGCGTTTCAGCAGGGGGCAATCAGCCCCAGCATTTT
CDR3 protein: CSVSAGGNQPQHF

D gene: TRBD2
V gene: TRBV27
J gene: TRBJ2-3
clone size: many
CDR3 DNA: TGTGCCAGCAAAGGCTCCGGGGGGGCCGGGCAGTATTTT
CDR3 protein: CASKGSGGAGQYF

D gene: .
V gene: TRBV12-3/TRBV12-4
J gene: TRBJ2-3
clone size: .
CDR3 DNA: TGTGCCAGCAGTTTAAAGAGGGGGAGCCGACAGTCCACAGATACGCAGTATTTT
CDR3 protein: CASSLKRGSRQSTDTQYF

D gene: .
V gene: TRBV20-1
J gene: TRBJ2-4
clone size: many
CDR3 DNA: TGCAGTGCTAATGGTGTAGTAGCCAAAAACATTCAGTACTTC
CDR3 protein: CSANGVVAKNIQYF

D gene: .
V gene: TRBV3-1
J gene: TRBJ1-5
clone size: many
CDR3 DNA: TGTGCCAGCAGCCAAGCCACGAGTCAGCCCCAGCATTTT
CDR3 protein: CASSQATSQPQHF

D gene: .
V gene: TRBV5-1
J gene: TRBJ2-6
clone size: many
CDR3 DNA: TGCGCCAGCAGCTTGGCCGGGGAGCCTGGGGCCAACGTCCTGACTTTC
CDR3 protein: CASSLAGEPGANVLTF

D gene: .
V gene: TRBV5-1
J gene: TRBJ1-5
clone size: many
CDR3 DNA: TGCGCCAGCAGCTTGGCGGGCGCTAGCAATCAGCCCCAGCATTTT
CDR3 protein: CASSLAGASNQPQHF

D gene: .
V gene: TRBV19
J gene: TRBJ2-1
clone size: .
CDR3 DNA: TGTGCCAGTAAGAATTGGGAGCGGGAGCAGTTCTTC
CDR3 protein: CASKNWEREQFF

D gene: .
V gene: TRBV6-1
J gene: TRBJ1-4
clone size: once
CDR3 DNA: TGTGCCAGCAGTCCCCAGTTTGCAACTAATGAAAAACTGTTTTTT
CDR3 protein: CASSPQFATNEKLFF

D gene: .
V gene: TRBV28
J gene: TRBJ1-1
clone size: many
CDR3 DNA: TGTGCCAGCAGGCCTAGGGGTGAAGCTTTCTTT
CDR3 protein: CASRPRGEAFF

D gene: TRBD1
V gene: TRBV15
J gene: TRBJ2-3
clone size: .
CDR3 DNA: TGTGCCACCTGCAGAGAGACAGGGGCTGGCACAGATACGCAGTATTTT
CDR3 protein: CATCRETGAGTDTQYF

D gene: .
V gene: TRBV4-1
J gene: TRBJ2-7
clone size: many
CDR3 DNA: TGCGCCAGCAGCCAAGATCCCCGCGTGGTCTACGAGCAGTACTTC
CDR3 protein: CASSQDPRVVYEQYF

D gene: .
V gene: TRBV7-6
J gene: TRBJ1-1
clone size: few
CDR3 DNA: TGTGCCAGCAGCTCGCTACGCGGGATGAACACTGAAGCTTTCTTT
CDR3 protein: CASSSLRGMNTEAFF

D gene: TRBD1
V gene: TRBV12-3/TRBV12-4
J gene: TRBJ2-1
clone size: many
CDR3 DNA: TGTGCCAGCAGTCCTACAGGGGGGCGTCCCCAGTTCTTC
CDR3 protein: CASSPTGGRPQFF

D gene: .
V gene: TRBV6-5
J gene: TRBJ2-7
clone size: .
CDR3 DNA: TGTGCCAGCAGTTACTCGGGACTCTCCTACGAGCAGTACTTC
CDR3 protein: CASSYSGLSYEQYF

D gene: TRBD1
V gene: TRBV27
J gene: TRBJ2-1
clone size: many
CDR3 DNA: TGTGCCAGCAGTTTGGCAGGGGGTCTTTTAGGGCCTTACAATGAGCAGTTCTTC
CDR3 protein: CASSLAGGLLGPYNEQFF

D gene: .
V gene: TRBV7-2
J gene: TRBJ2-7
clone size: few
CDR3 DNA: TGTGCCAGCAGCCCGCCCTACGAGCAGTACTTC
CDR3 protein: CASSPPYEQYF

D gene: TRBD2
V gene: TRBV5-1
J gene: TRBJ2-1
clone size: .
CDR3 DNA: TGCGCCAGCAGCTTGGTTGCGGGAGGAGCAGATGAGCAGTTCTTC
CDR3 protein: CASSLVAGGADEQFF

D gene: .
V gene: TRBV29-1
J gene: TRBJ2-1
clone size: many
CDR3 DNA: TGCAGCGTTGCGGCGGGGAGTGAGCAGTTCTTC
CDR3 protein: CSVAAGSEQFF

D gene: TRBD1
V gene: TRBV10-3
J gene: TRBJ2-6
clone size: many
CDR3 DNA: TGTGCCATCAGTGAGGGGACAGGGGCCAGCTCTGGGGCCAACGTCCTGACTTTC
CDR3 protein: CAISEGTGASSGANVLTF

D gene: .
V gene: TRBV5-1
J gene: TRBJ1-6
clone size: many
CDR3 DNA: TGCGCCAGCAGCCTGAACAGTCTTCGCGGGAATTCACCCCTCCACTTT
CDR3 protein: CASSLNSLRGNSPLHF

D gene: TRBD1
V gene: TRBV29-1
J gene: TRBJ1-2
clone size: few
CDR3 DNA: TGCAGCGTTGATGACAGGGGCGACTATGGCTACACCTTC
CDR3 protein: CSVDDRGDYGYTF

D gene: .
V gene: TRBV29-1
J gene: TRBJ2-5
clone size: few
CDR3 DNA: TGCAGCGTTGAAGGTAGTCCGCGGGCCCAGGTCGAGACCCAGTACTTC
CDR3 protein: CSVEGSPRAQVETQYF

D gene: .
V gene: TRBV3-1
J gene: TRBJ2-1
clone size: many
CDR3 DNA: TGTGCCAGCAGTCCTCGGGGGGCGGGCCACAATGAGCAGTTCTTC
CDR3 protein: CASSPRGAGHNEQFF

D gene: TRBD1
V gene: TRBV24-1
J gene: TRBJ1-1
clone size: .
CDR3 DNA: TGTGCCACCGGGGACAGGGGGGGTCCGAACACTGAAGCTTTCTTT
CDR3 protein: CATGDRGGPNTEAFF

D gene: TRBD1
V gene: TRBV5-1
J gene: TRBJ1-5
clone size: many
CDR3 DNA: TGCGCCAGCAGCGTGACAGGGGGCAATCAGCCCCAGCATTTT
CDR3 protein: CASSVTGGNQPQHF

D gene: .
V gene: TRBV6-5
J gene: TRBJ1-2
clone size: .
CDR3 DNA: TGTGCCAGCAGTTACTCGTCAGGGGCCTATGGCTACACCTTC
CDR3 protein: CASSYSSGAYGYTF